This TCR beta chain was recorded in a study of blood T cell repertoires in COVID-19. At the level of the study: Some COVID-19 samples were acute and others convalescent; all came from the United States, Italy and Spain. PBMCs, B-cell-depleted T cells, or T cells were the source of the cDNA or gDNA that made up the material.

Germline lookup yields CDR1 SGHVS and CDR2 FQNEAQ. There are 15 residues in the CDR3. Trimming at V came to 4 bases and at J to 5 bases, leaving 6 bases not matched to a gene. Per the original methods: Estimated nucleated cell counts came from reference gene primer amplification. Measured with immunoSEQ multiplex PCR; TCRdb has only the in-frame clones, and not every one. Clonal size and the V and J genes are those of that table, whereas D and trimming came from the DNA. Of fewer than 150,000 clones listed, 85% to 90% are singletons. The receptor comes from a human donor in a cohort sampled during active COVID-19. The V gene is TRBV7-8, the J gene TRBJ2-1; 9 bases fit TRBD2. The sequenced sample consisted of peripheral blood. The CDR3 DNA is TGTGCCAGCAGCTCCCTAGCGGGGCTGAACAATGAGCAGTTCTTC. This translates into CASSSLAGLNNEQFF. Supplemented by reference TRBV7-8 and TRBJ2-1, the full variable domain reads GAGVSQSPRYKVAKRGQDVALRCDPISGHVSLFWYQQALGQGPEFLTYFQNEAQLDKSGLPSDRFFAERPEGSVSTLKIQRTQQEDSAVYLCASSSLAGLNNEQFFGPGTRLTVL.